The clone carrying this TCR beta chain was seen a handful of times. The target antigen is unknown. The data were taken from a study of T cells after yellow fever vaccination. A single record per CDR3 protein comes from TCRdb applying MiXCR to the 5' RACE reads. Seen here are fewer than 350,000 distinct CDR3 sequences, over 8% observed once, and the top ten hold roughly 18%. The CDR3 has 13 amino acids. Trimming removed 1 base from V and 4 bases from J, with 8 bases in between. Germline values: CDR1 SGHRS, CDR2 YFSETQ. Study-level results: Clonotypes shared by both compartments, CD4 and CD8, made up a small share.

The sequence derives from a man aged 18 to 29 who received the YFV17D yellow fever vaccine. This material consisted of PBMCs, taken on the day of the first yellow fever vaccination. V and J are TRBV5-1 and TRBJ1-1; D ambiguous. This CDR3 reads CASSLWRGTEAFF. DNA for the CDR3: TGCGCCAGCAGCTTGTGGCGGGGCACTGAAGCTTTCTTT.